The 32 T cell receptor beta chains presented below share a single source sample, sequenced in a study of T-cell reconstitution after alpha-beta-depleted transplantation in children. Unique molecular identifiers were incorporated during preparation of the TCRbeta library. TCRdb re-called the PCR reads with MiXCR, one entry per CDR3 protein. The sample has over 200,000 distinct CDR3 sequences, approximately 10% seen once. The material sequenced was PBMCs, taken before TCRalphabeta/CD19-depleted stem cell transplant. These receptors all come from a child under two years old with acute myeloid leukemia, due to receive a stem cell transplant.

This clonotype was observed many times. The chain joins TRBV7-9 to TRBJ1-6, with D tentatively TRBD1 (6 bases). CDR3 length: 14 amino acids. Germline values: CDR1 SEHNR, CDR2 FQNEAQ (reference sequence). Trimming cost V 7 bases and J 7 bases, with 14 bases left between them. CDR3 sequence reads: CASTRQESNSPLHF. The CDR3 DNA sequence: TGTGCCAGCACAAGACAGGAGAGCAATTCACCCCTCCACTTT.

This clonotype has ten or more counts. The genes are TRBV12-3 or TRBV12-4 and TRBJ2-7; tentative D call: TRBD2 (5 bases). The V and J ends lost 7 bases and 3 bases respectively, with 16 bases between them. The CDR3 sequence is 14 residues long. Here the CDR3 DNA reads TGTGCCAGCACCCGGGAAGGGCGAAGCTACGAGCAGTACTTC. Translating it yields CASTREGRSYEQYF.

This clonotype was seen many times. V is TRBV7-9 and J is TRBJ2-7; D gene unclear. Trimming cost V 4 bases and J 3 bases, with 10 bases left between them. The V gene's germline CDR1 is SEHNR and CDR2 FQNEAQ (reference sequence). There are 13 residues in the CDR3. The CDR3 reads CASSSSSSYEQYF. CDR3 nucleotide sequence: TGTGCCAGCAGCTCTTCCTCTAGCTACGAGCAGTACTTC.

This clonotype was seen repeatedly, ten times or more. The chain joins TRBV3-1 to TRBJ2-1; no definite D call. The CDR3 runs 15 residues. Per germline, CDR1 LGHDT and CDR2 YNNKEL (reference sequence). Between the trimmed V and J ends, which lost 0 bases and 6 bases, there was a span of 12 bases. The CDR3 sequence: CASSQDYGPLNEQFF. CDR3 DNA: TGTGCCAGCAGCCAAGACTACGGGCCTCTCAATGAGCAGTTCTTC.

The table lists this clonotype with many counts. The rearrangement joins TRBV20-1 to TRBJ2-2; D is unclear. This CDR3 contains 14 residues. V was cut by 0 bases and J by 0 bases, with 5 bases left in between. Per the germline V gene, CDR1 is DFQATT and CDR2 is SNEGSKA (reference sequence). This CDR3 reads CSARDRANTGELFF. In DNA, the CDR3 is TGCAGTGCTAGAGATCGAGCGAACACCGGGGAGCTGTTTTTT.

This clonotype was recorded at least ten times. The J gene is TRBJ2-7, the V gene TRBV11-2; 8 nucleotides match TRBD2. Germline loops: CDR1 SGHAT, CDR2 FQNNGV. V was pared by 5 bases and J by 1 base, with 10 bases of the junction left unmatched. The CDR3 sequence is 16 residues long. The CDR3 sequence: CASSLTPGGPSYEQYF. For the CDR3, the DNA is TGTGCCAGCAGCCTCACCCCGGGAGGGCCATCCTACGAGCAGTACTTC.

This clonotype came up many times. The chain recombines TRBV5-1 with TRBJ1-1; TRBD1 matches 7 bases. V was clipped by 4 bases and J by 0 bases; unmatched bases: 3. Germline CDR1 is SGHRS and CDR2 is YFSETQ. This CDR3 spans 14 amino acids. CDR3 nucleotide sequence: TGCGCCAGCAGCGGACAGGCTCTGAACACTGAAGCTTTCTTT. This gives the protein CASSGQALNTEAFF.

This clonotype has at least ten counts. The CDR3 DNA reads TGCGCCAGCAGCCTGGGACTAGCAGGTGAGCAGTTCTTC. This sequence encodes CASSLGLAGEQFF. This chain uses TRBV5-1 with TRBJ2-1, with 9 bases aligning to TRBD2. This CDR3 contains 13 residues. Germline V gene sequence: CDR1 SGHRS, CDR2 YFSETQ. V shed 4 bases, J shed 9 bases, and the junction held 5 bases outside the gene matches.

The table lists this clonotype with many counts. J is TRBJ2-2 and V is TRBV9; weak D call: TRBD1 (6 bases). V was shortened by 1 base and J by 7 bases, with 11 bases between the two germline ends. This CDR3 region has 14 residues. Germline CDR1 SGDLS, CDR2 YYNGEE. The CDR3 DNA is TGTGCCAGCAGCGTAAACAGGGAAGGCGGGGAGCTGTTTTTT. Translated, it gives CASSVNREGGELFF.

With respect to this clonotype: A single base separates this from a much larger clone, so it may be a read error. The chain employs TRBV6-1 and TRBJ1-2; 7 nucleotides align to TRBD1. There are 15 residues in the CDR3. Per germline, CDR1 MNHNS and CDR2 SASEGT. CDR3 nucleotide sequence: TGTGCCAGCAGCCGGGAGCCTGGGACAGAATATGGCGACACCTTC. Its translation is CASSREPGTEYGDTF.

V gene TRBV6-1 combines with J gene TRBJ2-1, with D perhaps TRBD2 (5 bases). The V gene lost 5 bases and the J gene lost 5 bases, with 13 bases spanning the gap. The CDR3 runs 14 residues. Germline-derived CDR1 and CDR2 are MNHNS and SASEGT. CDR3 bases: TGTGCCAGCAGTCGACTAAATTTACACAATGAGCAGTTCTTC. Its protein is CASSRLNLHNEQFF.

This clonotype was found many times. The chain joins TRBV7-2 to TRBJ1-5, with TRBD1 as a possible D gene (6 bases). The CDR3 sequence is 14 residues long. V dropped 5 bases and J dropped 4 bases, with 12 bases sitting between them. Germline values: CDR1 SGHTA, CDR2 FQGNSA. The CDR3 bases are TGTGCCAGCAGCCTCGACAGGCGTAATCAGCCCCAGCATTTT. Its translation is CASSLDRRNQPQHF.

This clonotype was seen ten or more times. V is TRBV6-6 and J is TRBJ1-1; no clear D. Per germline, CDR1 MNHNY and CDR2 SVGAGI (reference sequence). The CDR3 length is 13 residues. V lost 4 bases and J 11 bases, leaving 17 bases between the germline ends. The CDR3 DNA follows: TGTGCCAGCAGTTTTACGACACTAGGTTGGGCTTTCTTT. The encoded protein is CASSFTTLGWAFF.

This clonotype was observed many times. The J gene is TRBJ1-5, the V gene TRBV6-2 or TRBV6-3; D remains ambiguous. The CDR3 is 13 residues long. Per germline, CDR1 MNHEY and CDR2 SVGEGT. Trimming shortened V by 7 bases and J by 4 bases, and 11 bases separated the two germline ends. For the CDR3, the DNA is TGTGCCAGCACCGACCCTTCGAATCAGCCCCAGCATTTT. It specifies CASTDPSNQPQHF.

In this sample, this clonotype turned up many times. The genes are TRBV20-1 and TRBJ2-1, with 10 nucleotides matching TRBD2. The CDR3 spans 15 residues. Germline trimming cut 0 bases from V and 4 bases from J; bases unmatched to any gene: 3. Germline loops: CDR1 DFQATT, CDR2 SNEGSKA (reference sequence). The DNA for the CDR3 is TGCAGTGCTAGAGATGGAGCGGGAGGGTACAATGAGCAGTTCTTC. It codes for CSARDGAGGYNEQFF.

The sample holds many counts of this clonotype. V usage is TRBV5-1 and J usage is TRBJ2-7, with 14 nucleotides matching TRBD2. CDR1 is SGHRS, CDR2 YFSETQ, per germline. The CDR3 spans 18 residues. J was trimmed by 3 bases and V by 4 bases; bases with no gene match: 12. The CDR3 spells CASSVRLAGGPLGYEQYF. In nucleotides, the CDR3 is TGCGCCAGCAGCGTCAGACTAGCGGGAGGGCCCCTCGGCTACGAGCAGTACTTC.

This clonotype was seen ten or more times. The rearrangement links TRBV5-5 to TRBJ2-1; D unresolved. The CDR3 length is 15 residues. Germline V gene sequence: CDR1 SGHKS, CDR2 YYEKEE (reference sequence). With 1 base removed from V and 3 bases from J, the gap between germline ends came to 11 bases. CDR3 nucleotide sequence: TGTGCCAGCAGCTTGAACCCCACTATCTACAATGAGCAGTTCTTC. As protein: CASSLNPTIYNEQFF.

This clonotype showed up many times. The chain couples TRBV12-3 or TRBV12-4 to TRBJ2-2; D is perhaps TRBD1 (5 bases). V lost 7 bases, J lost 6 bases, and 9 bases lay in between. The CDR3 loop spans 12 amino acids. The CDR3 sequence is CASTQGSGELFF. The CDR3, as DNA: TGTGCCAGCACCCAGGGATCCGGGGAGCTGTTTTTT.

This clonotype was counted only a few times. V and J are TRBV4-2 and TRBJ2-5; tentatively, D is TRBD2 (5 bases). Germline-derived CDR1 and CDR2 are LGHNA and YNFKEQ. Deletions cut 3 bases from V and 4 bases from J, with 9 bases between. The CDR3 totals 13 residues. The CDR3 coding sequence is TGTGCCAGCAGCCACGGGGATGGAGAGACCCAGTACTTC. Amino acids: CASSHGDGETQYF.

This clonotype was seen repeatedly, ten times or more. The chain uses TRBV12-3 or TRBV12-4 and TRBJ2-1, with a possible D match to TRBD2 (5 bases). The CDR3 is 14 residues long. Trimming removed 6 bases at V and 6 bases at J, with 15 bases between. CDR3 sequence reads: CASRPGRRGNEQFF. DNA for the CDR3: TGTGCCAGCAGACCCGGACGACGGGGCAATGAGCAGTTCTTC.

In its sample, this clonotype was seen many times. This rearrangement joins TRBV3-1 to TRBJ2-5, with TRBD2 matching 7 bases. Trimming cost V 1 base and J 0 bases; bases outside gene matches: 2. The germline CDR1 and CDR2 sequences are LGHDT and YNNKEL (reference sequence). CDR3 length: 15 residues. As DNA, the CDR3 is TGTGCCAGCAGCCAAGGAGCGGGGTACCAAGAGACCCAGTACTTC. This sequence encodes CASSQGAGYQETQYF.

This clonotype was seen at least ten times. The chain uses TRBV5-6 and TRBJ2-5; D possibly uses TRBD1 or TRBD2 (5 bases each). V shed 5 bases and J shed 3 bases, with 17 bases lying between them. CDR1 and CDR2 (germline): SGHDT, YYEEEE. The CDR3 has 15 amino acids. The CDR3 coding sequence is TGTGCCAGCAGTTCCCCCGGGACCCCGAAAGAGACCCAGTACTTC. The encoded protein is CASSSPGTPKETQYF. The full variable domain, in which reference TRBV5-6 and TRBJ2-5 provide the parts outside the CDR3, is DAGVTQSPTHLIKTRGQQVTLRCSPKSGHDTVSWYQQALGQGPQFIFQYYEEEERQRGNFPDRFSGHQFPNYSSELNVNALLLGDSALYLCASSSPGTPKETQYFGPGTRLLVL.

Regarding this clonotype: Since no conserved phenylalanine or tryptophan closes the CDR3, a read error is the likely cause. The chain carries TRBV28 and TRBJ1-1, with no clear D. CDR1 MDHEN and CDR2 SYDVKM come from the germline V gene. The CDR3 is made up of 12 amino acids. The CDR3 DNA follows: TGTGCCAGCTGTAGATCGAACACCGAAGCTTTCTAT. It codes for CASCRSNTEAFY.

Only a few counts were recorded for this clonotype. The chain uses TRBV30 and TRBJ1-6; 12 bases line up with TRBD1. Germline V gene data show CDR1 as GTSNPN and CDR2 as SVGIG (reference sequence). This CDR3 region has 16 residues. The junction had 11 bases not matched to a gene; V was cut back by 4 bases and J by 10 bases. This CDR3 reads CAWTSKGQGANSPLHF. CDR3 nucleotide sequence: TGTGCCTGGACCTCCAAGGGACAGGGGGCGAACTCACCCCTCCACTTT.

This clonotype was seen at least ten times. The chain couples TRBV2 to TRBJ1-1, with D possibly being TRBD1 (6 bases). The V gene's germline CDR1 is SNHLY and CDR2 FYNNEI. Trimming shortened V by 8 bases and J by 0 bases, and 13 bases separated the two germline ends. The CDR3 totals 14 residues. CDR3 sequence: CASLQGRLNTEAFF. The CDR3, as DNA: TGTGCCAGCCTACAGGGCAGACTGAACACTGAAGCTTTCTTT.

This clonotype was seen many times. The V gene is TRBV6-5, the J gene TRBJ1-2; the D is unclear. Trimming stripped 4 bases from V and 3 bases from J, with 9 bases between. The CDR3 is made up of 13 amino acids. Germline-derived CDR1 and CDR2 are MNHEY and SVGAGI. CDR3 protein: CASSSKGDYGYTF. The CDR3 DNA is TGTGCCAGCAGTTCAAAGGGAGACTATGGCTACACCTTC.

With respect to this clonotype: A much more abundant neighbour one base away suggests this may be a read error. This chain links TRBV7-9 with TRBJ1-1; the D gene is possibly TRBD1 (5 bases). The germline V and J ends were trimmed by 3 bases and 1 base, with 24 bases remaining between them. The germline gives CDR1 SEHNR, CDR2 FQNEAQ (reference sequence). The CDR3 totals 19 residues. DNA of the CDR3: TGTGCCAGCAGCTTCCCCATTAGAGCAGGGAGTAGGACGAACACTGAAGCTTTCTTT. Its translation: CASSFPIRAGSRTNTEAFF.

This clonotype was counted a few times. This may be a read error: a much more frequent sequence differs by one nucleotide. This chain uses TRBV7-8 with TRBJ1-3; D uncertain. In germline, CDR1 is SGHVS, CDR2 FQNEAQ. The CDR3 has 16 residues. This CDR3 is CAGSLEPGPSGNTIYF. CDR3 nucleotides: TGTGCCGGCAGCTTAGAACCTGGTCCGTCTGGAAACACCATATATTTT.

At least ten counts were recorded for this clonotype. This chain uses TRBV27 with TRBJ2-5, with a weak D call TRBD2 (5 bases). The CDR3 has 15 amino acids. Trimming removed 5 bases from V and 2 bases from J, with 15 bases in between. The germline V gene encodes CDR1 MNHEY and CDR2 SMNVEV (reference sequence). CDR3 residues: CASSRRWSAQETQYF. CDR3 nucleotides: TGTGCCAGCAGTCGGAGGTGGTCAGCACAAGAGACCCAGTACTTC.

The table lists this clonotype with many counts. This chain links TRBV20-1 with TRBJ2-1; no clear D. The CDR3 consists of 11 residues. V was cut by 1 base and J by 7 bases, with 5 bases left in between. The V gene's germline CDR1 is DFQATT and CDR2 SNEGSKA (reference sequence). CDR3 loop: CSARVRNEQFF. CDR3 DNA sequence: TGCAGTGCTAGAGTTAGAAATGAGCAGTTCTTC.

The sample holds one count of this clonotype. This may be a read error, as it is one base from a much larger clone. CDR3 in amino acids: CSADRSQETQSF. CDR3 sequence (DNA): TGCAGTGCTGACAGGAGCCAAGAGACCCAGTCCTTC. The chain combines TRBV20-1 with TRBJ2-5, with D perhaps matching TRBD1 (6 bases). From germline, CDR1 is DFQATT and CDR2 SNEGSKA (reference sequence). The CDR3 has 12 amino acids.

Only a few counts were recorded for this clonotype. The chain recombines TRBV20-1 with TRBJ2-5; D is possibly TRBD2 (6 bases). CDR1 and CDR2 (germline): DFQATT, SNEGSKA (reference sequence). CDR3 length: 14 amino acids. Deletions cut 7 bases from V and 1 base from J, with 16 bases between. The CDR3 spells CSGAGAGGQETQYF. The CDR3 region has the DNA TGCAGTGGGGCCGGGGCCGGGGGCCAAGAGACCCAGTACTTC.